The 27 T cell receptor beta chains given below trace back to one sample, sequenced in a study of early T cells in non-severe SARS-CoV-2 infection. In TCRdb, the 5' RACE reads were re-called with MiXCR into one record per CDR3 protein. The table lists more than 45,000 distinct CDR3 sequences, roughly 12% of them singletons, with approximately 4.8% in the top ten. The specimen sequenced was whole blood. The receptors come from an adult who was a healthcare worker with PCR-confirmed SARS-CoV-2 infection or an uninfected control (not recorded which).

In this sample, this clonotype turned up a few times. The chain uses TRBV10-3 and TRBJ1-5; 7 bases fit TRBD1. V lost 2 bases, J lost 7 bases, and 11 bases stayed unmatched. The CDR3 is made up of 16 amino acids. Per germline, CDR1 ENHRY and CDR2 SYGVKD. The CDR3 sequence is CAISERPTGSNQPQHF. For the CDR3, the DNA is TGTGCCATCAGTGAGAGACCGACAGGGAGTAACCAGCCCCAGCATTTT.

This clonotype was picked up many times. The chain carries TRBV6-5 and TRBJ2-5; D unclear. CDR1 and CDR2 from the germline V gene are MNHEY and SVGAGI. There are 17 residues in the CDR3. The germline V and J ends were trimmed by 0 bases and 0 bases, with 14 bases remaining between them. For the CDR3, the DNA is TGTGCCAGCAGTTACTCGAAAACTTTTCAGAACCAAGAGACCCAGTACTTC. As protein: CASSYSKTFQNQETQYF.

This clonotype was counted between two and nine times. The V gene is TRBV7-9, the J gene TRBJ2-5; 7 nucleotides align to TRBD1. Germline V gene data show CDR1 as SEHNR and CDR2 as FQNEAQ (reference sequence). The CDR3 runs 13 residues. The V and J ends lost 5 bases and 2 bases, in that order; junction bases with no gene match: 2. In nucleotides, the CDR3 is TGTGCCAGCAGCGAGACAGGGCAAGAGACCCAGTACTTC. Residues: CASSETGQETQYF.

This chain connects TRBV19 to TRBJ1-5, with D perhaps matching TRBD1 (5 bases). Germline values: CDR1 LNHDA, CDR2 SQIVND (reference sequence). Deletions cut 7 bases from V and 0 bases from J, with 16 bases between. This CDR3 is 16 amino acids long. This chain's CDR3 is CASKGWGLYSNQPQHF. The CDR3 DNA is TGTGCCAGTAAAGGTTGGGGACTTTATAGCAATCAGCCCCAGCATTTT.

The chain couples TRBV12-3 or TRBV12-4 to TRBJ2-1; TRBD2 agrees at 7 bases. This CDR3 region has 15 residues. V shed 3 bases and J 0 bases; nucleotides not matched to a gene: 2. The CDR3 spells CASSFGGSSYNEQFF. The CDR3 nucleotides read TGTGCCAGCAGTTTTGGCGGGAGCTCCTACAATGAGCAGTTCTTC.

This chain links TRBV7-3 with TRBJ2-2; the D gene could be TRBD1 or TRBD2 (5 bases each). The V gene lost 5 bases and the J gene lost 10 bases, with 11 bases spanning the gap. Per the germline V gene, CDR1 is SGHTA and CDR2 is FQGTGA. The CDR3 extends over 12 amino acids. CDR3 sequence reads: CASSHTGTELFF. The CDR3 DNA sequence: TGTGCCAGCAGCCACACCGGGACGGAGCTGTTTTTT.

CDR3 in amino acids: CASSPRDIQYF. In nucleotides, the CDR3 is TGTGCCAGCAGTCCTAGGGACATTCAGTACTTC. The J gene is TRBJ2-4, the V gene TRBV6-6; D unclear. Germline CDR1 reads MNHNY; CDR2 reads SVGAGI (reference sequence). The CDR3 is 11 amino acids. The ends were cut back, 5 bases at V and 8 bases at J, with 7 bases in the middle.

This clonotype was observed many times. The chain joins TRBV7-8 to TRBJ2-1, with 10 bases lining up with TRBD2. The V and J ends lost 7 bases and 4 bases, in that order; junction bases with no gene match: 7. Germline lookup yields CDR1 SGHVS and CDR2 FQNEAQ. The CDR3 has 15 residues. The CDR3 region has the DNA TGTGCCAGCACCTCTACTAGCGGGGATTACAATGAGCAGTTCTTC. It translates to CASTSTSGDYNEQFF.

This clonotype was counted a few times. V usage is TRBV29-1 and J usage is TRBJ2-1, with 10 bases lining up with TRBD2. The germline V gene has CDR1 SQVTM and CDR2 ANQGSEA. This CDR3 comprises 14 residues. Unmatched junction bases numbered 11, after V lost 7 bases and J lost 8 bases. CDR3 DNA: TGCAGCGGACGGAGGAGCGGGAGGGCGGATGAGCAGTTCTTC. It translates to CSGRRSGRADEQFF.

The chain links TRBV3-1 to TRBJ2-3, with 9 bases lining up with TRBD2. This CDR3 spans 15 amino acids. Germline CDR1 LGHDT, CDR2 YNNKEL (reference sequence). The junction had 4 bases not matched to a gene; V was cut back by 2 bases and J by 4 bases. CDR3 sequence reads: CASSQQAGGPDTQYF. The CDR3 bases are TGTGCCAGCAGCCAACAAGCGGGGGGACCAGATACGCAGTATTTT.

The chain employs TRBV9 and TRBJ2-3; D gene unclear. Germline-derived CDR1 and CDR2 are SGDLS and YYNGEE. The CDR3 is made up of 18 amino acids. The ends were cut back, 4 bases at V and 4 bases at J, with 25 bases in the middle. DNA of the CDR3: TGTGCCAGCAGCCCGGGTCTCTTGAAGGCCCGCGCGGCAGATACGCAGTATTTT. It is translated as CASSPGLLKARAADTQYF.

Only a few counts were recorded for this clonotype. J is TRBJ2-4 and V is TRBV3-1, with D possibly being TRBD2 (5 bases). This CDR3 comprises 15 residues. V shed 1 base and J shed 7 bases, with 14 bases lying between them. CDR1 is LGHDT, CDR2 YNNKEL, per germline (reference sequence). CDR3 loop: CASSQGTPVGNIQYF. The DNA of the CDR3 is TGTGCCAGCAGCCAAGGGACTCCGGTGGGTAACATTCAGTACTTC.

In this sample, this clonotype turned up many times. V is TRBV4-1 and J is TRBJ1-1, with D possibly being TRBD1 (5 bases). In germline, CDR1 is MGHRA, CDR2 YSYEKL. There are 12 residues in the CDR3. The V end was cut by 6 bases, the J end by 5 bases, with 10 bases between. CDR3 coding DNA: TGCGCCAGCAGTTCAACAGGAACTGAAGCTTTCTTT. As protein: CASSSTGTEAFF.

The chain is built from TRBV11-2 and TRBJ2-3; D remains unclear. Between the trimmed V and J ends, which lost 2 bases and 0 bases, there was a span of 21 bases. This CDR3 region has 19 residues. From germline, CDR1 is SGHAT and CDR2 FQNNGV. In DNA, the CDR3 is TGTGCCAGCAGCTTAAGATTGGACGGAAGTACCTCTAGCACAGATACGCAGTATTTT. Its protein is CASSLRLDGSTSSTDTQYF.

This chain links TRBV29-1 with TRBJ2-5, with D perhaps assigned TRBD1 or TRBD2 (5 bases each). The CDR3 is 16 residues long. Trimming took 7 bases from V and 3 from J, leaving 24 bases between them. In germline, CDR1 is SQVTM, CDR2 ANQGSEA. The CDR3: CSADSPSKGPEETQYF. The CDR3 DNA sequence: TGCAGCGCCGACTCCCCCTCGAAGGGACCTGAAGAGACCCAGTACTTC.

This clonotype has only a few counts. The chain links TRBV7-2 to TRBJ2-7, with unresolved D. The CDR3 totals 14 residues. Trimming cost V 1 base and J 3 bases, with 10 bases left between them. Per germline, CDR1 SGHTA and CDR2 FQGNSA. CDR3 loop: CASSLGARNYEQYF. The CDR3 DNA reads as TGTGCCAGCAGCTTAGGTGCCAGAAACTACGAGCAGTACTTC.

The V and J genes are TRBV28 and TRBJ2-1; D is undetermined. Germline-derived CDR1 and CDR2 are MDHEN and SYDVKM. Between the trimmed V and J ends, which lost 3 bases and 7 bases, there was a span of 16 bases. This CDR3 is 15 amino acids long. CDR3 residues: CASSFRGLVSNEQFF. Here the CDR3 DNA reads TGTGCCAGCAGTTTCCGTGGGCTAGTCTCTAATGAGCAGTTCTTC.

This clonotype was observed a few times. The gene calls are TRBV11-2 and TRBJ2-3; D is uncertain. CDR1 SGHAT and CDR2 FQNNGV come from the germline V gene. The CDR3 contains 15 residues. V lost 5 bases, J lost 2 bases, and 14 bases lay in between. In nucleotides, the CDR3 is TGTGCCAGCAGCCAAAACCCGATGCCCACAGATACGCAGTATTTT. It yields the protein CASSQNPMPTDTQYF.

This clonotype was seen many times. The rearrangement links TRBV9 to TRBJ1-6, with 7 bases fitting TRBD1. Per germline, CDR1 SGDLS and CDR2 YYNGEE. Trimming took 0 bases from V and 7 from J; bases not matched to a gene: 4. CDR3 length: 15 amino acids. Written as DNA, the CDR3 is TGTGCCAGCAGCGTAGGACAGGGTGGCAATTCACCCCTCCACTTT. This encodes CASSVGQGGNSPLHF.

Only a few counts were recorded for this clonotype. V and J are TRBV11-2 and TRBJ2-1; 10 bases are a match to TRBD2. Trimming at V came to 4 bases and at J to 7 bases, leaving 7 bases not matched to a gene. CDR1 is SGHAT, CDR2 FQNNGV, per germline. This CDR3 comprises 15 residues. CDR3 DNA sequence: TGTGCCAGCAGCTCGCTAGCGGGAGTATTAAATGAGCAGTTCTTC. Translating it yields CASSSLAGVLNEQFF.

This clonotype appeared many times. The chain has TRBV20-1 and TRBJ1-2; 7 positions agree with TRBD1. The CDR3 consists of 14 residues. Germline V gene lookup returns CDR1 DFQATT and CDR2 SNEGSKA (reference sequence). Trimming at V came to 5 bases and at J to 8 bases, leaving 14 bases not matched to a gene. The CDR3 sequence is CSAPQQGVSLGYTF. As DNA, the CDR3 is TGCAGTGCTCCTCAGCAGGGGGTTTCCTTAGGCTACACCTTC.

This chain joins TRBV27 and TRBJ2-7; 7 bases map to TRBD1. CDR1 MNHEY and CDR2 SMNVEV come from the germline V gene (reference sequence). V trimming: 8 bases; J trimming: 3 bases; junction bases outside the gene matches: 10. The CDR3 runs to 14 residues. CDR3 nucleotide sequence: TGTGCCAGCTCCTTTAGAGGGGGCCTCTACGAGCAGTACTTC. It is translated as CASSFRGGLYEQYF.

This clonotype was found many times. The chain combines TRBV4-2 with TRBJ2-1; 11 bases match TRBD2. Germline V lookup: CDR1 LGHNA, CDR2 YNFKEQ. Trimming at V came to 3 bases and at J to 3 bases, leaving 7 bases not matched to a gene. There are 17 residues in the CDR3. In DNA form, the CDR3 reads TGTGCCAGCAGCCAGGCTGTAGCGGGAGGGGTCTACAATGAGCAGTTCTTC. As protein: CASSQAVAGGVYNEQFF.

This clonotype has more than one count but fewer than ten. The V and J genes are TRBV5-1 and TRBJ2-1; 7 bases map to TRBD2. CDR1 is SGHRS, CDR2 YFSETQ, per germline. Losses at the gene ends were 2 bases for V and 5 bases for J; bases not matched to a gene: 7. CDR3 length: 15 amino acids. The CDR3 DNA follows: TGCGCCAGCAGCTTTGGTCTAGCGGAGAACAATGAGCAGTTCTTC. As protein: CASSFGLAENNEQFF.

This clonotype was seen repeatedly, ten times or more. The chain recombines TRBV3-1 with TRBJ2-3; D call uncertain. Looked up from germline, CDR1 is LGHDT and CDR2 is YNNKEL (reference sequence). With 4 bases removed from V and 10 bases from J, the gap between germline ends came to 15 bases. There are 13 residues in the CDR3. CDR3 nucleotide sequence: TGTGCCAGCAGCCGTACCCGCTCGGCTGCGCAGTATTTT. Translating it yields CASSRTRSAAQYF.

This chain connects TRBV5-1 to TRBJ2-6, with no clear D. V was pared by 4 bases and J by 0 bases, with 8 bases between. Per the germline V gene, CDR1 is SGHRS and CDR2 is YFSETQ. The CDR3 runs to 15 residues. The CDR3 reads CASSPLLSGANVLTF. The CDR3 DNA sequence: TGCGCCAGCAGCCCCCTCCTCTCTGGGGCCAACGTCCTGACTTTC.

This clonotype was detected a few times. The rearrangement uses TRBV6-1 and TRBJ2-6; TRBD1 agrees at 10 bases. CDR3 length: 18 residues. Germline assignment: CDR1 MNHNS and CDR2 SASEGT. With 6 bases clipped from V and 0 bases from J, the junction kept 8 bases outside the gene matches. CDR3: CASSKGDRGFSGANVLTF. The CDR3, as DNA: TGTGCCAGCAGCAAGGGGGACAGGGGCTTCTCTGGGGCCAACGTCCTGACTTTC.